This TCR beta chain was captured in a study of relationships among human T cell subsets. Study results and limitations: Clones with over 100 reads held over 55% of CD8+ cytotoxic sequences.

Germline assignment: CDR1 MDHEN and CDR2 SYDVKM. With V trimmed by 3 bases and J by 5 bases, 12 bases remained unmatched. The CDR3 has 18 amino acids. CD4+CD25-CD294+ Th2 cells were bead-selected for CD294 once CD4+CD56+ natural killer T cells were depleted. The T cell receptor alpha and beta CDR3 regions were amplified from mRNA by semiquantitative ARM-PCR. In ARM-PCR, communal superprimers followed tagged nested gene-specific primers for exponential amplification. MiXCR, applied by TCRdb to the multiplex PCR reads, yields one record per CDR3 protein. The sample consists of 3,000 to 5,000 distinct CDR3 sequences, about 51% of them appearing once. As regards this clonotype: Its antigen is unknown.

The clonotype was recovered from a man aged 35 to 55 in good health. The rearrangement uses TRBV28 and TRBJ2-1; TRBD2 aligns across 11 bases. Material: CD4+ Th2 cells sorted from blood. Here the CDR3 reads CASSLPASSGGSNNEQFF. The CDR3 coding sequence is TGTGCCAGCAGTTTGCCCGCATCTAGCGGGGGGTCAAACAATGAGCAGTTCTTC.